This entry describes one T cell receptor (beta chain). Its matching antigen is unknown. Generated by immunoSEQ multiplex PCR, the TCRdb table keeps only in-frame clones and is missing some. The profile shows 95,000 to 100,000 clones, about 88% of them singletons. This entry is derived from a study of T cell responses to AZD1222 COVID-19 vaccine. Study observations and caveats: Sampled repertoires all dated from after the peak T cell response. Spike regions recognized by vaccine-associated CD4 TCRs spanned the protein, led by 160-218 and 743-854. Possibly, clonal diversity was underestimated; donors were largely white British and included more females. Vaccination with two AZD1222 doses was followed by a rise in Spike-specific TCR breadth and depth.

The CDR3 totals 12 residues. Germline assignment: CDR1 SNHLY and CDR2 FYNNEI. Trimming took off 3 bases at V and 5 bases at J, with 7 bases between the two ends. The chain combines TRBV2 with TRBJ1-2; TRBD1 is a possible D gene (5 bases). The sequence came from an adult in good health. This material consisted of peripheral blood, taken on day 0 of AZD1222 vaccination. The CDR3 loop reads CASSDDSYGYTF. The CDR3 coding sequence is TGTGCCAGCAGTGATGACAGTTATGGCTACACCTTC. The entire variable domain, with the rest obtained from reference TRBV2 and TRBJ1-2, is as follows: EPEVTQTPSHQVTQMGQEVILRCVPISNHLYFYWYRQILGQKVEFLVSFYNNEISEKSEIFDDQFSVERPDGSNFTLKIRSTKLEDSAMYFCASSDDSYGYTFGSGTRLTVV.